This T cell receptor beta chain comes out of a study of blood T cell repertoires in COVID-19. Authors' data handling: Amplified reference gene primers provided the basis for estimating nucleated cell counts. The method was immunoSEQ multiplex PCR; TCRdb's version includes in-frame clones alone and lacks a portion of them. From that table come the V and J calls and clone size; the DNA was used to work out D and trimming. The sample contains about 230,000 clones, 75% to 85% of which appear only once. Germline assignment: CDR1 LGHDT and CDR2 YNNKEL (reference sequence). CDR3 length: 15 amino acids. J lost 6 bases, V lost 4 bases, and 9 bases had no gene match.

The V gene is TRBV3-1 (or the pseudogene TRBV3-2), the J gene TRBJ2-1, with TRBD1 matching 7 bases. The TCR comes from a woman in her 50s with acute or convalescent COVID-19. The specimen sequenced was peripheral blood. Here the CDR3 DNA reads TGTGCCAGCAGCCGAACTCAGGGACAGCCCAATGAGCAGTTCTTC. It translates to CASSRTQGQPNEQFF.